The present entry profiles one TCR beta chain with its context. This clone's antigen is unknown. Per-base quality was not reported, and no clone a single base away is much larger than it. These data are taken from a study of cytomegalovirus exposure and HLA in healthy donors (dated by TCRdb to the late 2010s). Some background on the complete study: According to an earlier analysis of 587 of the donors, roughly 180 million T cells yielded 90 million to 140 million unique TCR beta sequences and approximately 300 Gb of sequence data. The aim of the study was to test whether cataloging public T cell receptors could identify signatures of past pathogen exposure. Donor age, sex, ethnicity and CMV serostatus were collected together with the repertoire data. Along with the approximately 650-subject first cohort, a separate validation cohort of over 90 different subjects was used. An earlier analysis of a few hundred of the donors applied high-throughput TCR beta sequencing to assess whether each TCR beta V gene segment acted as functional or pseudogenic. The study profiled the T cell repertoires of more than 500 subjects by immunosequencing and related them to cytomegalovirus serostatus. All discovery cohort repertoires had been generated using a single sequencing platform. The number of donors typed differed by locus, with 629-630 for A, B, C, DRB1 and DQB1, roughly 550 for DQA1, about 610 for DPA1, and under 490 for DPB1. Four to six DR-DQ haplotypes were handled as single units for association and clustering, since linkage in the cohort was strong. Rather than using new phenotypic data, the later analysis identified candidate immune exposures from TCR beta sequences and from how often those sequences occurred across donors. Genome-wide SNP genotypes for about 65% of the roughly 700 donors were used in a later genetic analysis, which treated that subset as a discovery cohort. Both class I and class II loci were covered by HLA typing, at four-digit resolution. The study combined high-throughput TCR immunosequencing, statistical association of individual TCRs with disease status, and machine learning to predict cytomegalovirus infection status. An early release that covered about 600 HLA-typed donors contained approximately 300 gigabases of sequencing data and tens of millions of unique TCR sequences. Among almost 400 genotyped donors of the cohort, an average of approximately 250,000 unique TCR beta nucleotide sequences were sequenced per donor, 15% to 20% of them non-productive. A later analysis re-examined previously published TCR beta repertoires from just over 650 donors and added high-resolution HLA genotyping to investigate patterns of TCR occurrence. Of the roughly 390 genotyped donors, 75% to 85% were placed in the genetic ancestry cluster associated with self-reported Caucasian donors. Beyond this particular receptor, the publication reports: This cohort had only TCR beta chains sequenced, and the lack of alpha or paired-chain data limited which features could be detected. A further reported finding was that TCR beta sequences accurately predicted the HLA-A and HLA-B alleles for most subjects in the first cohort. Because counts were too low, approximately 15 rarely observed V segments, including chromosome 9 orphons, were excluded from the earlier analysis of roughly 580 of the donors. In a later analysis, the rate of TCR association differed among HLA loci, with DRB1 alleles having the most associated TCRs and HLA-C alleles having the fewest. In the study, around 150 TCR beta chains were listed as associated with cytomegalovirus. In both the original and validation cohorts, the classifier was reported to diagnose cytomegalovirus status with high specificity and sensitivity. Most TCR sequences were seen in very few donors, while some public TCRs were found in many individuals. Roughly uniform sequencing depth across donors was assumed in presence/absence analyses, although this assumption may not hold. A few of the identified cytomegalovirus-associated TCR beta chains were confirmed in vitro to be specific for cytomegalovirus antigens. According to a later genetic analysis, donors in an Asian-associated ancestry cluster had fewer N-insertions in productive TCRs than the approximately 700-donor mean. In a later analysis, HLA-associated TCR beta chains were found to be more clonally expanded and to have lower generation probabilities than equally common non-associated chains. Because the 87-base-pair reads could not distinguish some IMGT-functional V segments, including TRBV6-2 and TRBV6-3, those segments were excluded. For the cohort, immune exposure information was limited to CMV serostatus. A group of highly shared sequence variants was considered likely to be a technical artifact of the sequencing pipeline. Linkage disequilibrium might explain the correlated functional status among segregating V segments, but an unknown experimental factor could not be ruled out. V-gene and J-gene trimming of TCR beta chains was associated with a missense DCLRE1C variant in a later genetic analysis, and the association was replicated in an independent cohort. In a later analysis, several top co-occurrence clusters were reported to appear linked to parvovirus B19, influenza, CMV and Epstein-Barr virus. In a later analysis, most CMV-associated TCR beta chains were found to appear HLA-restricted, with HLA associations seemingly driven largely by CMV exposure. In an earlier analysis of approximately 590 of the donors, most TCR beta V segments appeared in productive rearrangements about 87% or about 30% of the time, broadly matching IMGT annotations. At a false discovery rate of 0.05, a later analysis linked about 16,000 TCR beta sequences to specific HLA alleles. The authors suggested that the approach could potentially be extended to other disease states and immunological phenotypes. Because HLA typing was unavailable for some donors at each locus, only the typed subset was used in association tests. When HLA alleles, especially DR and DQ, strongly co-occurred, TCR associations were difficult to assign to individual alleles.

Counted from cysteine to phenylalanine, this CDR3 has 16 amino acids. Just CDR3 DNA is preserved here, 48 bases in frame from base 1. V and J are truncated by 2 bases and 5 bases respectively, leaving an intervening sequence of 16 bases. CDR1 and CDR2 (LGHNA, YSLEER) derive from the germline V gene. Library preparation employed the immunoSEQ multiplex PCR assay. The multiplex PCR relied on a mix of 60 forward primers for TCR Vbeta segments and 13 reverse primers for TCR Jbeta segments. The CDR3 region of rearranged TCR beta genes was amplified from genomic DNA by a multiplex PCR assay. The Illumina HiSeq System was used to sequence the amplified TCR beta libraries as 87-base-pair reads. The published analysis was carried out like this. Across the 600 to 700 repertoires, a later analysis counted roughly 84 million unique TCR beta chains, roughly 11 million of which were shared by at least two donors. Raw reads were error-corrected and collapsed into unique sequences by a nearest-neighbor algorithm in which closely related sequences were merged to remove PCR and sequencing errors. CDR3 sequences were aligned to IMGT reference sequences to assign V, D and J gene segments. For a sequence to be retained, a match of at least six nucleotides to both a V gene segment and a J gene segment was required. A rearrangement counted as productive if the CDR3 had no stop codons and remained in frame with V and J, and every other rearrangement counted as non-productive. Following IMGT convention, CDR3 was defined as the stretch from the second conserved V-encoded cysteine to the conserved J-encoded phenylalanine. In an earlier analysis of 500 to 650 of the donors, sequences lacking an unambiguous match to a single V gene segment were excluded. In an earlier analysis of 450 to 750 of the donors, a V segment was called functional when productive rearrangements were above 56.7%, and segregating when the standard deviation between donors exceeded 5%. A statistical classification framework was developed to diagnose cytomegalovirus status using the catalog of TCR beta chain sequences. A later analysis assigned V and J genes by comparing TCR nucleotide sequences with IMGT/GENE-DB human TR gene sequences. A later analysis assigned CDR3 sequences and most-parsimonious VDJ recombination scenarios with the TCRdist pipeline. In a later analysis, each TCR beta chain was defined by its CDR3 amino acid sequence together with its V-gene family, and reads without a unique V-gene family were excluded. As a way to deal with suspected cross-contamination and a sequencing artifact, a later analysis dropped 450 to 600 nucleotide sequences that were highly shared and had low generation probability. In a later analysis, a clonal expansion index for each public chain was calculated from normalized within-repertoire ranks of inferred template counts. Generation probabilities in a later analysis came from a VDJ recombination model fitted to out-of-frame rearrangements, and those results were checked against IGoR. Hypergeometric tests were used in a later analysis to score TCR-TCR, TCR-HLA and TCR-CMV co-occurrence, with a repertoire-size bias correction applied to the TCR pairs. In a later analysis, false discovery rates were estimated by permuting HLA or CMV assignments 20 times. In a later analysis, co-occurring TCRs were grouped using DBSCAN, with TCRdist sequence similarity added in when clustering inside HLA-allele-positive subsets. Repertoires with fewer than 30,000 or more than 120,000 public chains were left out of co-occurrence clustering, as were five repertoires with anomalous nucleotide sharing. TCRdb carries this immuneACCESS record with in-frame sequences only. Its versions omit some clonotypes, under half of them owing to an unresolved V gene in the studies checked, with the rest unexplained. V and J calls and clone size are given by that table; D and trimming were obtained from the DNA. The sample includes just over 200,000 clones, with approximately 70% observed a single time. The ten top clones hold approximately 2.5% of the sample.

The cohort consisted of 666 healthy bone marrow donors. Cohort members were all nominally healthy when sampled, although unrecorded immune exposures were likely present. The donor tested CMV seropositive, placing the donor among the approximately 290 seropositive members of the cohort. Every donor gave a peripheral blood sample, and the peripheral blood mononuclear cells from that sample were used for TCR beta sequencing. Genomic DNA was extracted from the blood cell samples with the Qiagen DNeasy Blood Extraction Kit. The receptor was isolated from a middle-aged man in good health and CMV-seropositive. The material sequenced was PBMCs. This receptor chain uses TRBV4-3 and TRBJ2-1; TRBD2 is a weak D gene call, 5 bases matching. CDR3 loop: CASSQRSLGVNNEQFF. Here is the DNA: TGCGCCAGCAGCCAACGCTCCCTCGGGGTGAACAATGAGCAGTTCTTC.